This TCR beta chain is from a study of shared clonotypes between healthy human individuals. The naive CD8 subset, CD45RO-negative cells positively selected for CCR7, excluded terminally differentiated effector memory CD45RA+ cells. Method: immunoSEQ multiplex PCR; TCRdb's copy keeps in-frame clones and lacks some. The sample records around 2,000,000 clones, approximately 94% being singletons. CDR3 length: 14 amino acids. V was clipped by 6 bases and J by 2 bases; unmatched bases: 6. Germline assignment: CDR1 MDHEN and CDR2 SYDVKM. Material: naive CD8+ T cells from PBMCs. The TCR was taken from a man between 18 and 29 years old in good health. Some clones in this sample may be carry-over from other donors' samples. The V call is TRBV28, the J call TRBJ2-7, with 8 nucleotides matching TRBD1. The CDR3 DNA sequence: TGTGCCAGCAGCCCGACAGGGGAGGCCTACGAGCAGTACTTC. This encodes CASSPTGEAYEQYF.